Shown below are 6 T cell receptor beta chains from a single sample sequenced in a study of blood T cell repertoires in COVID-19. Profiling relied on immunoSEQ multiplex PCR, and the TCRdb table lists in-frame clones only, not all of them. The repertoire holds about 490,000 clones, approximately 83% seen once, with about 3% in the top ten. The sequencing input was peripheral blood. The receptor source for this set is a human donor in a cohort sampled during active COVID-19.

In its sample, this clone was seen once. This chain links TRBV19 with TRBJ1-5; no definite D call. Between the trimmed V and J ends, which lost 5 bases and 5 bases, there was a span of 10 bases. The germline V gene has CDR1 LNHDA and CDR2 SQIVND (reference sequence). This CDR3 is built from 13 residues. This CDR3 reads CASSRGSDQPQHF. The DNA for the CDR3 is TGTGCCAGTAGTCGAGGGAGTGATCAGCCCCAGCATTTT.

V is TRBV7-3 and J is TRBJ2-5, with 11 bases aligning to TRBD2. With V trimmed by 5 bases and J by 5 bases, 4 bases remained unmatched. CDR1 is SGHTA and CDR2 is FQGTGA in the germline V gene. CDR3 length: 14 amino acids. The CDR3 region is CASSPSSGRETQYF. DNA for the CDR3: TGTGCCAGCAGCCCGTCTAGCGGGAGGGAGACCCAGTACTTC.

CDR3 sequence reads: CASSIDLTPAYGYTF. CDR3 in DNA: TGTGCCAGTAGTATAGATCTGACACCTGCCTATGGCTACACCTTC. The chain combines TRBV19 with TRBJ1-2; D remains ambiguous. V lost 0 bases to trimming and J lost 4 bases, with 12 bases between them. The V gene's germline CDR1 is LNHDA and CDR2 SQIVND (reference sequence). The CDR3 length is 15 residues.

This clone was seen more than once but under ten times. The genes are TRBV3-1 (or the pseudogene TRBV3-2) and TRBJ2-7, with TRBD2 matching over 10 bases. The CDR3 totals 18 residues. V trimming: 1 base; J trimming: 1 base; junction bases outside the gene matches: 10. Germline V gene data show CDR1 as LGHDT and CDR2 as YNNKEL (reference sequence). DNA of the CDR3: TGTGCCAGCAGCCAAGTCCTAGCGGGAGCGGCGGGGTCCTACGAGCAGTACTTC. This gives the protein CASSQVLAGAAGSYEQYF.

The chain joins TRBV9 to TRBJ2-7, with D perhaps matching TRBD2 (6 bases). Germline V gives CDR1 SGDLS, CDR2 YYNGEE. The CDR3 contains 16 residues. Trimming took 0 bases from V and 2 from J, leaving 15 bases between them. The CDR3 protein is CASSVGMRGSTYEQYF. The CDR3 bases are TGTGCCAGCAGCGTAGGGATGCGGGGCAGCACCTACGAGCAGTACTTC.

The chain couples TRBV6-5 to TRBJ2-2, with 8 nucleotides matching TRBD1. With 4 bases clipped from V and 4 bases from J, the junction kept 5 bases outside the gene matches. Looked up from germline, CDR1 is MNHEY and CDR2 is SVGAGI. CDR3 size: 15 residues. In nucleotides, the CDR3 is TGTGCCAGCAGTTTTCAGGGGGCTGGCACCGGGGAGCTGTTTTTT. It encodes CASSFQGAGTGELFF.